This TCR beta chain was identified in a study of vaccination effects on CD4 cells after COVID-19. Looking at the study overall: Either the mRNA-1273 or the BNT162b2 vaccine was given to participants as two doses. Overall study results and limits: The study found marked clonal contraction of infection- and vaccine-induced clones late after vaccination.

Antigen-specific CD4+ T cells were expanded with viral peptide pools in the ViraFEST assay before sequencing. Researchers isolated CD4+ T cells once approximately eleven days of culture had elapsed. None of these healthy vaccinees had been infected with SARS-CoV-2 before vaccination. PBMC were cultured at around 2 million per well with 9 to 10 IU/ml IL-2 and around 9.4 ug/ml peptides. Cultures received IL-2 medium that replaced half the medium on days 3 and 7. Clones were read by immunoSEQ multiplex PCR, and TCRdb kept only the in-frame ones, dropping some. There are 35,000 to 45,000 clones in the sample; around 77% occur only once, and more than 10% lies in the top ten. Deletions cut 4 bases from V and 14 bases from J, with 23 bases between. The germline V gene has CDR1 MNHEY and CDR2 SMNVEV (reference sequence). The CDR3 loop spans 14 amino acids. This clone was seen once. Its antigen is unknown.

The rearrangement uses TRBV27 and TRBJ1-2; perhaps TRBD1 as D (5 bases). The sample in question was CD4+ T cells from PBMCs cultured with SARS-CoV-2 spike peptides, obtained before COVID-19 vaccination. The receptor comes from a human donor who received a COVID-19 vaccine. The CDR3 DNA is TGTGCCAGCAGTTCTACAGCGGGGGGGAGGGCTAAGACCTTC. Its translation is CASSSTAGGRAKTF.